This is a list of T cell receptor beta chains from one sample in a study of cytomegalovirus exposure and HLA in healthy donors. Libraries were prepared by immunoSEQ multiplex PCR; TCRdb keeps only in-frame clonotypes and omits some of them. Of tens of thousands of clones in the sample, more than 60% were seen once. The sequenced sample consisted of PBMCs. The receptors originated from a male donor in good health and CMV-seropositive. The CDR3 runs from the conserved cysteine through the conserved F or W. D genes are given only for firm matches. Clone size is given for some rows only: seen once, a few or many times, or a class if the clone is expanded.

TRBV6-6	TRBJ1-1	NA	TRBD1	CASSQGGTEAFF	TGTGCCAGCAGCCAGGGGGGCACTGAAGCTTTCTTT
TRBV7-2	TRBJ1-5	NA	NA	CASSLGQSNQPQHF	TGTGCCAGCAGCTTAGGGCAGAGCAATCAGCCCCAGCATTTT
TRBV29-1	TRBJ2-7	NA	TRBD1	CSVDEGTGAQEQYF	TGCAGCGTTGATGAGGGGACAGGGGCTCAAGAGCAGTACTTC
TRBV19	TRBJ2-1	NA	TRBD2	CASSFLAGGPFNEQFF	TGTGCCAGTAGTTTTTTAGCGGGAGGGCCTTTCAATGAGCAGTTCTTC
TRBV27	TRBJ2-3	NA	NA	CASSPKVRAFTDTQYF	TGTGCCAGCAGTCCCAAGGTCAGGGCCTTCACAGATACGCAGTATTTT
TRBV30	TRBJ2-5	NA	TRBD2	CAWSVLAGVTVGETQYF	TGTGCCTGGAGTGTCCTAGCGGGGGTGACCGTGGGGGAGACCCAGTACTTC
TRBV19	TRBJ2-6	few	NA	CASSASSGANVLTF	TGTGCCAGTAGTGCTAGCTCTGGGGCCAACGTCCTGACTTTC
TRBV9	TRBJ1-1	NA	NA	CASSVPGLNEAFF	TGTGCCAGCAGCGTCCCAGGGTTGAATGAAGCTTTCTTT
TRBV4-1	TRBJ2-1	few	TRBD2	CASSQVSGLAPSIYNEQFF	TGCGCCAGCAGCCAAGTAAGTGGACTAGCGCCGTCCATTTACAATGAGCAGTTCTTC
TRBV7-2	TRBJ2-3	NA	NA	CASSTERGTDTQYF	TGTGCCAGCAGCACCGAGCGGGGCACAGATACGCAGTATTTT
TRBV5-4	TRBJ2-7	NA	NA	CASSFRVADSYEQYF	TGTGCCAGCAGCTTCCGGGTCGCTGATTCCTACGAGCAGTACTTC
TRBV4-3	TRBJ2-7	NA	TRBD2	CASSQDVGWTSNEQYF	TGCGCCAGCAGCCAAGACGTGGGGTGGACTAGCAACGAGCAGTACTTC
TRBV9	TRBJ1-1	once	NA	CASSVGGGPTEAFF	TGTGCCAGCAGCGTAGGCGGGGGGCCCACTGAAGCTTTCTTT
TRBV7-9	TRBJ2-7	NA	TRBD1	CASSPQGTGLTYEQYF	TGTGCCAGCAGCCCACAGGGGACAGGCCTCACCTACGAGCAGTACTTC
TRBV29-1	TRBJ1-1	few	NA	CSVFRGRTEAFF	TGCAGCGTTTTCAGGGGTAGGACTGAAGCTTTCTTT
TRBV6-6	TRBJ1-1	NA	NA	CASSSELVNTEAFF	TGTGCCAGCAGCAGCGAGTTGGTGAACACTGAAGCTTTCTTT
TRBV5-1	TRBJ2-1	NA	NA	CASSLSGVGEQFF	TGCGCCAGCAGCTTGTCGGGGGTTGGTGAGCAGTTCTTC
TRBV18	TRBJ2-7	NA	TRBD1	CASSPTPGQGAYEQYF	TGTGCCAGCTCACCGACGCCGGGACAGGGGGCCTACGAGCAGTACTTC
TRBV5-1	TRBJ1-1	NA	TRBD1	CASSFQGAFATEAFF	TGCGCCAGCAGCTTCCAGGGGGCTTTTGCCACTGAAGCTTTCTTT
TRBV6-1	TRBJ1-4	NA	TRBD1	CASSTGDRDNEKLFF	TGTGCCAGCAGTACGGGGGACAGGGATAATGAAAAACTGTTTTTT
TRBV29-1	TRBJ2-1	NA	NA	CSVEKFVGQAKQFF	TGCAGCGTTGAAAAGTTTGTAGGCCAGGCGAAACAGTTCTTC
TRBV7-7	TRBJ2-1	NA	TRBD2	CASSQGLAGGSEQFF	TGTGCCAGCAGCCAGGGACTAGCGGGAGGGAGTGAGCAGTTCTTC
TRBV11-2	TRBJ1-3	NA	NA	CASSLVSGFSGNTIYF	TGTGCCAGCAGCTTAGTGTCAGGGTTCTCTGGAAACACCATATATTTT
TRBV10-3	TRBJ2-3	few	NA	CAISESKAASTDTQYF	TGTGCCATCAGTGAGTCGAAAGCGGCGAGCACAGATACGCAGTATTTT
TRBV6-1	TRBJ1-5	few	NA	CASGRGKNQPQHF	TGTGCCAGCGGCAGGGGAAAGAATCAGCCCCAGCATTTT
TRBV19	TRBJ1-2	NA	NA	CASSEPHSNYGYTF	TGTGCCAGTAGCGAGCCTCACTCTAACTATGGCTACACCTTC
TRBV7-3	TRBJ2-7	NA	TRBD2	CASSLLASGRPEEQYF	TGTGCCAGCAGCTTATTGGCTAGCGGGAGGCCGGAGGAGCAGTACTTC
TRBV2	TRBJ2-1	NA	NA	CASVPDRSALYNEQFF	TGTGCCAGCGTCCCCGACAGATCCGCCCTTTACAATGAGCAGTTCTTC
TRBV7-2	TRBJ2-7	NA	TRBD2	CASSFGIGTSGVTYEQYF	TGTGCCAGCAGCTTCGGTATCGGGACTAGCGGGGTTACCTACGAGCAGTACTTC
TRBV13	TRBJ2-2	NA	NA	CASSSHRSPDTGELFF	TGTGCCAGCAGCTCTCACAGGAGCCCGGACACCGGGGAGCTGTTTTTT
TRBV7-9	TRBJ2-7	few	NA	CASSTSETGAYEQYF	TGTGCCAGCAGCACTAGCGAGACAGGGGCGTACGAGCAGTACTTC
TRBV6-1	TRBJ1-2	NA	NA	CASSRQGLLGYTF	TGTGCCAGCAGTAGGCAGGGCCTCTTGGGCTACACCTTC
TRBV5-4	TRBJ2-3	NA	NA	CASSLAGSRGDTQYF	TGTGCCAGCAGCTTGGCCGGGAGTAGAGGAGATACGCAGTATTTT
TRBV13	TRBJ2-7	few	TRBD2	CASSTGLAGGAYEQYF	TGTGCCAGCAGCACGGGACTAGCGGGAGGGGCCTACGAGCAGTACTTC
TRBV6-6	TRBJ1-2	NA	TRBD1	CASRRQGLNYGYTF	TGTGCCAGCAGACGACAGGGGCTTAACTATGGCTACACCTTC
TRBV11-2	TRBJ2-7	few	NA	CASSAIEGRGYEQYF	TGTGCCAGCAGCGCCATCGAGGGTCGGGGCTACGAGCAGTACTTC
TRBV13	TRBJ2-1	NA	TRBD2	CASSHLGLAGAYNEQFF	TGTGCCAGCAGCCATCTTGGACTAGCGGGCGCCTACAATGAGCAGTTCTTC